This T cell receptor (beta chain) was found in a study of blood T cell repertoires in COVID-19. Looking at the study overall: Sources were T cells, B-cell-depleted T cells, or PBMCs; the material itself was cDNA or gDNA.

Original processing methods: Reference gene primer amplification yielded estimated nucleated cell counts. Assay: immunoSEQ multiplex PCR; the TCRdb copy retains only in-frame clones and omits some. The V and J calls and clone size were taken over from that table, and D and trimming were inferred from the DNA. The repertoire holds approximately 120,000 clones, nearly 85% seen once, with about 6.6% in the top ten. CDR3 length: 15 amino acids. Per germline, CDR1 LNHDA and CDR2 SQIVND (reference sequence). The ends were cut back, 3 bases at V and 6 bases at J, with 16 bases in the middle. The sequence derives from a woman in her forties or fifties with acute or convalescent COVID-19. The sequencing sample was made of peripheral blood. V gene TRBV19 combines with J gene TRBJ2-3; D is possibly TRBD2 (7 bases). In DNA, the CDR3 is TGTGCCAGTAGTATCGGGGGGCTCCGCAGTGATACGCAGTATTTT. The encoded protein is CASSIGGLRSDTQYF.